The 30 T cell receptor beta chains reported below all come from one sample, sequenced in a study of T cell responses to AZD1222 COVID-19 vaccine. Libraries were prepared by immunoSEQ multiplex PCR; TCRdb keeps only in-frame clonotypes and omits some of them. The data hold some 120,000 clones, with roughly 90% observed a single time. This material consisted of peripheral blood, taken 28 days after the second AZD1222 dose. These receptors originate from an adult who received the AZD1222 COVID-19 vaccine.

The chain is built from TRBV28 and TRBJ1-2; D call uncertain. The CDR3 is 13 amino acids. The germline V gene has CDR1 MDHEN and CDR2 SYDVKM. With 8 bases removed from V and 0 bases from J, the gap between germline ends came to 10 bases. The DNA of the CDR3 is TGTGCCAGCGTGGCGGAATCTAACTATGGCTACACCTTC. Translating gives CASVAESNYGYTF.

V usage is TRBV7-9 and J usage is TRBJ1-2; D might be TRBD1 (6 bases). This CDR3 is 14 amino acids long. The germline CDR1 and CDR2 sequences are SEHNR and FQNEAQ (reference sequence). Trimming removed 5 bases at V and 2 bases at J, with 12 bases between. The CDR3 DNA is TGTGCCAGCAGCCCCGGGGGCTCGAACTATGGCTACACCTTC. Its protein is CASSPGGSNYGYTF.

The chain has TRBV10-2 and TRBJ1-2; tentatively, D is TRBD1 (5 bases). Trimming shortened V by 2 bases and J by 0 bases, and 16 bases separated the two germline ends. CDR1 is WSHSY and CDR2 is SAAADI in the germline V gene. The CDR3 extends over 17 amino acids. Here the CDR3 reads CASSEGWGSTTNYGYTF. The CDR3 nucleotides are TGCGCCAGCAGTGAGGGTTGGGGGTCCACTACTAACTATGGCTACACCTTC.

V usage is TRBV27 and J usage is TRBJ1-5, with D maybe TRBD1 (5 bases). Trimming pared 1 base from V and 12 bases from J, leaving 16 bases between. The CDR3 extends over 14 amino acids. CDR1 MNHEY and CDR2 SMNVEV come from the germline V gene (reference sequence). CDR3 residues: CASSLLGDPQVQHF. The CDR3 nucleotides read TGTGCCAGCAGTTTATTAGGGGATCCCCAGGTCCAGCATTTT.

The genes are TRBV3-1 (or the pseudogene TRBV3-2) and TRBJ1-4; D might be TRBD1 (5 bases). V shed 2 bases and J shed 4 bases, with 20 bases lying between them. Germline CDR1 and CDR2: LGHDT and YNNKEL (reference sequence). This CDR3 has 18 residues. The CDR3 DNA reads TGTGCCAGCAGCCAACCTACGGGGGTATCGGGGTTTAATGAAAAACTGTTTTTT. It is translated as CASSQPTGVSGFNEKLFF.

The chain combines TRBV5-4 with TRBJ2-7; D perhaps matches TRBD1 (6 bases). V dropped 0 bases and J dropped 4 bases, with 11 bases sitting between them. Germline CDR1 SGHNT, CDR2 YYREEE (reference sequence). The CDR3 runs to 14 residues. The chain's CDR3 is CASSLGGPEYEQYF. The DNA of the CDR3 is TGTGCCAGCAGCTTGGGGGGGCCCGAGTACGAGCAGTACTTC. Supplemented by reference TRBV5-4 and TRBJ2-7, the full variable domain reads ETGVTQSPTHLIKTRGQQVTLRCSSQSGHNTVSWYQQALGQGPQFIFQYYREEENGRGNFPPRFSGLQFPNYSSELNVNALELDDSALYLCASSLGGPEYEQYFGPGTRLTVT.

Here the CDR3 reads CASSVGPERVDTGELFF. The CDR3 DNA follows: TGTGCCAGCAGTGTGGGCCCCGAAAGGGTCGACACCGGGGAGCTGTTTTTT. This sequence joins TRBV2 and TRBJ2-2, with no clear D. The CDR3 totals 17 residues. The germline V gene encodes CDR1 SNHLY and CDR2 FYNNEI. The germline V and J ends were trimmed by 4 bases and 3 bases, with 18 bases remaining between them.

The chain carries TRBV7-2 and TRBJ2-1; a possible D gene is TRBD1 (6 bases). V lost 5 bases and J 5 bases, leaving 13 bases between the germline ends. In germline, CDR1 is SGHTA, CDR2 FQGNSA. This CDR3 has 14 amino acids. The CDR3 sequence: CASSLQGWDNEQFF. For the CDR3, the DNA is TGTGCCAGCAGCCTACAGGGTTGGGACAATGAGCAGTTCTTC. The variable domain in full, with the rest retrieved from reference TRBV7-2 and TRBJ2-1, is GAGVSQSPSNKVTEKGKDVELRCDPISGHTALYWYRQSLGQGLEFLIYFQGNSAPDKSGLPSDRFSAERTGGSVSTLTIQRTQQEDSAVYLCASSLQGWDNEQFFGPGTRLTVL.

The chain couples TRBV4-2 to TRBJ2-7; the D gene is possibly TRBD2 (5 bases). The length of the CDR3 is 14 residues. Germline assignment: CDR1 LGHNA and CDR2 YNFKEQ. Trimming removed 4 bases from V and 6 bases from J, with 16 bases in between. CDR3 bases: TGTGCCAGCAGCCGTGACGGAGGCCGGGGCGAGCAGTACTTC. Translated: CASSRDGGRGEQYF.

CDR3 region: CASIDRPGGGVQPQHF. In DNA form, the CDR3 reads TGTGCCAGCATCGACCGCCCGGGGGGGGGCGTCCAGCCCCAGCATTTT. The rearrangement uses TRBV6-6 and TRBJ1-5; TRBD1 is a possible D gene (6 bases). The V gene lost 7 bases and the J gene lost 7 bases, with 23 bases spanning the gap. Germline CDR1 is MNHNY and CDR2 is SVGAGI (reference sequence). The CDR3 consists of 16 residues.

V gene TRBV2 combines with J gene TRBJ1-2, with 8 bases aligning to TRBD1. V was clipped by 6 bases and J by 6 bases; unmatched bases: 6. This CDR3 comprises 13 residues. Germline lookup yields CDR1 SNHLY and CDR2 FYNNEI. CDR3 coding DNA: TGTGCCAGCAGGCTACAGGGGGTCAATGGCTACACCTTC. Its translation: CASRLQGVNGYTF.

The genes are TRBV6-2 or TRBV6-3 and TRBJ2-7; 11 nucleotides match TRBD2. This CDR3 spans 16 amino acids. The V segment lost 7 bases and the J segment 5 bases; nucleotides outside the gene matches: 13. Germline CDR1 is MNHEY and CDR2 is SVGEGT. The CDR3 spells CASIPLAGVSVNEQYF. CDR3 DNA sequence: TGTGCCAGCATCCCACTAGCGGGAGTCTCTGTTAACGAGCAGTACTTC.

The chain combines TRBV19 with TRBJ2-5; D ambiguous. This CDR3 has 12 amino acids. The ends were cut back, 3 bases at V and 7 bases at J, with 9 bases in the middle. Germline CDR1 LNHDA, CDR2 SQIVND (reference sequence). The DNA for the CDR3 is TGTGCCAGTAGTATCGCAGACGGGACCCAGTACTTC. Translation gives CASSIADGTQYF.

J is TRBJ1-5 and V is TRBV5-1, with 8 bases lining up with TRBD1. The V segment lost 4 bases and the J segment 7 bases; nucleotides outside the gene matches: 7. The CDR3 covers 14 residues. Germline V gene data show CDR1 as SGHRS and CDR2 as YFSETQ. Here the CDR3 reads CASSPGQAGQPQHF. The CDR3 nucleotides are TGCGCCAGCAGCCCGGGACAGGCGGGACAGCCCCAGCATTTT. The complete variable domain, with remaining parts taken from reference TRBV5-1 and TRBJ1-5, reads KAGVTQTPRYLIKTRGQQVTLSCSPISGHRSVSWYQQTPGQGLQFLFEYFSETQRNKGNFPGRFSGRQFSNSRSEMNVSTLELGDSALYLCASSPGQAGQPQHFGDGTRLSIL.

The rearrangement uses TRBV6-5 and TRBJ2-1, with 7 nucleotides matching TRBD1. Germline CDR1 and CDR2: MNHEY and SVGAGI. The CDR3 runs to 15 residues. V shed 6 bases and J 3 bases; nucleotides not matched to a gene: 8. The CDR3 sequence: CASSRDSPDYNEQFF. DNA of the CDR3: TGTGCCAGCAGCCGGGACAGCCCTGACTACAATGAGCAGTTCTTC.

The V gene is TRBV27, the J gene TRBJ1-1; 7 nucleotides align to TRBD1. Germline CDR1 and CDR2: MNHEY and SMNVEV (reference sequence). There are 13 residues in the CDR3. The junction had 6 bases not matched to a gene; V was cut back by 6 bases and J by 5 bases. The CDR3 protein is CASSNRGSTEAFF. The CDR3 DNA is TGTGCCAGCAGCAACAGGGGTTCAACTGAAGCTTTCTTT.

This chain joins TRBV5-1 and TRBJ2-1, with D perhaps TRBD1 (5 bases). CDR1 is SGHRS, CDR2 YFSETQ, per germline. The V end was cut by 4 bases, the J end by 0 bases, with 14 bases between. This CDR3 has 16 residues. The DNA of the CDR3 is TGCGCCAGCAGCCGTGACAGCCTTAGCTCCTACAATGAGCAGTTCTTC. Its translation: CASSRDSLSSYNEQFF.

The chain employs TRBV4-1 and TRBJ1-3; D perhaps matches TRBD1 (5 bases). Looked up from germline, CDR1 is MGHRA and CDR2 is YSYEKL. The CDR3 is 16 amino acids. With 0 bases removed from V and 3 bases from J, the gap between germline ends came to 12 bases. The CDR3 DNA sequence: TGCGCCAGCAGCCAAGAGCCGGGGGTACTTGGAAACACCATATATTTT. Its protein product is CASSQEPGVLGNTIYF.

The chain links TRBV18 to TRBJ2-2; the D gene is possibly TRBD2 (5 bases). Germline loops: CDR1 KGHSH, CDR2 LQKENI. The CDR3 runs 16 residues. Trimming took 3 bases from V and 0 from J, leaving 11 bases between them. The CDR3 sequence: CASSPAGSANTGELFF. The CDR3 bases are TGTGCCAGCTCACCTGCGGGTTCGGCGAACACCGGGGAGCTGTTTTTT. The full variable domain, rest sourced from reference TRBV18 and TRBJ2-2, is NAGVMQNPRHLVRRRGQEARLRCSPMKGHSHVYWYRQLPEEGLKFMVYLQKENIIDESGMPKERFSAEFPKEGPSILRIQQVVRGDSAAYFCASSPAGSANTGELFFGEGSRLTVL.

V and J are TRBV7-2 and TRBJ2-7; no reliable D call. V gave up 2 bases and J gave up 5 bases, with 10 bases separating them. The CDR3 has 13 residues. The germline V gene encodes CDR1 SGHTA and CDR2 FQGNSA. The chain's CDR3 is CASSLSPQNEQYF. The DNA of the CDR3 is TGTGCCAGCAGCTTATCCCCCCAGAACGAGCAGTACTTC.

The CDR3 region has the DNA TGTGCCAGCGAAGAGATTGACCGACCTGGGACGGCTTTCTTT. Its protein product is CASEEIDRPGTAFF. J is TRBJ1-1 and V is TRBV6-5; the D gene is possibly TRBD1 (5 bases). Germline V gene data show CDR1 as MNHEY and CDR2 as SVGAGI. The CDR3 has 14 amino acids. Between the trimmed V and J ends, which lost 8 bases and 11 bases, there was a span of 24 bases.

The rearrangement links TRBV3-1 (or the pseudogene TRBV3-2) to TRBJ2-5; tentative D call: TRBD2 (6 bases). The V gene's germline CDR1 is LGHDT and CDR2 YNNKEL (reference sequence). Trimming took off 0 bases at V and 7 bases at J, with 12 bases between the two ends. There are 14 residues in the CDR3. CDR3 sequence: CASSQELAAGTQYF. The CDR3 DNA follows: TGTGCCAGCAGCCAAGAATTAGCGGCGGGGACCCAGTACTTC.

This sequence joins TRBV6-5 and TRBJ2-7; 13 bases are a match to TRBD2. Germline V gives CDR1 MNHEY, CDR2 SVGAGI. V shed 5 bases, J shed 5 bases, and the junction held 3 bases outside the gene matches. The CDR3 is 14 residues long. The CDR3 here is CASSPGLAGNEQYF. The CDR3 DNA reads TGTGCCAGCAGTCCGGGACTAGCGGGAAACGAGCAGTACTTC.

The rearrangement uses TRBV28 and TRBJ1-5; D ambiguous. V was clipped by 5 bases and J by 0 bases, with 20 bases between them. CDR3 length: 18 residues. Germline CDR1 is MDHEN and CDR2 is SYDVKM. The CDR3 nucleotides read TGTGCCAGCAGTGATATACCTCGAACAAAATATAGCAATCAGCCCCAGCATTTT. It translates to CASSDIPRTKYSNQPQHF.

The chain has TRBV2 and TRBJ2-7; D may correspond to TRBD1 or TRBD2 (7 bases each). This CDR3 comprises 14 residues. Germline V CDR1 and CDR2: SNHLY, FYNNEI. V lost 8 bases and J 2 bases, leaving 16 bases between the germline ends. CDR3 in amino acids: CASDGRGGTYEQYF. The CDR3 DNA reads TGTGCCAGCGATGGCAGGGGGGGGACCTACGAGCAGTACTTC.

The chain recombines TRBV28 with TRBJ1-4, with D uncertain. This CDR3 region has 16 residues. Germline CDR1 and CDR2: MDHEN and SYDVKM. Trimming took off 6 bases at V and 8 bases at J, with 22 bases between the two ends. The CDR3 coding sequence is TGTGCCAGCAGAGCCCCGGGTGATGCCGTGAGGGAAAAACTGTTTTTT. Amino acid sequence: CASRAPGDAVREKLFF.

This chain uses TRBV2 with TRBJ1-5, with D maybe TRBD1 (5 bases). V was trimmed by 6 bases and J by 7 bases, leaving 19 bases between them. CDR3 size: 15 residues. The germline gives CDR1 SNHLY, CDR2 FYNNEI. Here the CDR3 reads CASSLGAGREQPQHF. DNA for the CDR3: TGTGCCAGCAGCCTCGGGGCGGGGAGGGAGCAGCCCCAGCATTTT.

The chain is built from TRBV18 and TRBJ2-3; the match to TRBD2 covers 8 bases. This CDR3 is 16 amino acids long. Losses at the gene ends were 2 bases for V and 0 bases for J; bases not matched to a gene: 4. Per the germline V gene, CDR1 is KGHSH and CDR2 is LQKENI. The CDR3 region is CASSPLASGSTDTQYF. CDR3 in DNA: TGTGCCAGCTCACCATTAGCTAGCGGGAGCACAGATACGCAGTATTTT.

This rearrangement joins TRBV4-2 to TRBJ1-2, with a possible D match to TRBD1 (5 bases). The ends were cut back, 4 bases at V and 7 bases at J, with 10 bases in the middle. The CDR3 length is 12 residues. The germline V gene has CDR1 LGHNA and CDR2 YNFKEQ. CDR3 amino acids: CASSPSGGGYTF. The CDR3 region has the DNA TGTGCCAGCAGCCCTTCCGGGGGTGGCTACACCTTC.

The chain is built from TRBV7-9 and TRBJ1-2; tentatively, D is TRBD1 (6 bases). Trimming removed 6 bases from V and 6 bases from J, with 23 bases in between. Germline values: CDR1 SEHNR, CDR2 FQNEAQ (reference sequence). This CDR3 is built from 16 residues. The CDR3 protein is CASSPRMGGPPHGYTF. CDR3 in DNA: TGTGCCAGCAGTCCCCGCATGGGGGGCCCTCCCCATGGCTACACCTTC.